This T cell receptor beta chain comes out of a study of blood T cell repertoires in COVID-19. In germline, CDR1 is SNHLY, CDR2 FYNNEI. Trimming took 3 bases from V and 5 from J, leaving 8 bases between them. This CDR3 is 12 amino acids long. Assay: immunoSEQ multiplex PCR; the TCRdb copy retains only in-frame clones and omits some. Of around 480,000 clones in the sample, about nine tenths were seen once. Sequencing used PBMCs or T cells enriched from blood (not recorded which). The sequence was collected from a woman aged 18 to 35 who had recovered from COVID-19. V usage is TRBV2 and J usage is TRBJ2-7; D gene ambiguous. The CDR3 nucleotides are TGTGCCAGCAGTGACGGGTTCGACGAGCAGTACTTC. Its translation is CASSDGFDEQYF. Full variable domain (outside the CDR3, taken from reference TRBV2 and TRBJ2-7): EPEVTQTPSHQVTQMGQEVILRCVPISNHLYFYWYRQILGQKVEFLVSFYNNEISEKSEIFDDQFSVERPDGSNFTLKIRSTKLEDSAMYFCASSDGFDEQYFGPGTRLTVT.